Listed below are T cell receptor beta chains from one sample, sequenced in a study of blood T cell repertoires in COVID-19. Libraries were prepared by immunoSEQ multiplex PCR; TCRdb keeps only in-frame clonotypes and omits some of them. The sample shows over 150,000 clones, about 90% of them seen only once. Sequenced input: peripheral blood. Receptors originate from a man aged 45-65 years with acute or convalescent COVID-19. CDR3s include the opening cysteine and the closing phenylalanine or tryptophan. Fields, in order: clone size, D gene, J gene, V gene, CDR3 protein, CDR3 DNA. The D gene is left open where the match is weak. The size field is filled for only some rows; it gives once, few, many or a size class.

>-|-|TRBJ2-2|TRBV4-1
CASSHVKGAGELFF
TGCGCCAGCAGCCACGTCAAGGGGGCCGGGGAGCTGTTTTTT
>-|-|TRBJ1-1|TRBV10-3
CAIGPGLDEAFF
TGTGCCATCGGTCCAGGGTTAGATGAAGCTTTCTTT
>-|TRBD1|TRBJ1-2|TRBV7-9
CASSSSYARDSTNYGYTF
TGTGCCAGCAGCTCATCTTACGCGCGGGACAGTACTAACTATGGCTACACCTTC
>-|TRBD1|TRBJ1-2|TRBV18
CASSPETGDNYGYTF
TGTGCCAGCTCGCCTGAGACAGGGGACAACTATGGCTACACCTTC
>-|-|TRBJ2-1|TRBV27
CASSLTGTYNEQFF
TGTGCCAGCAGTTTAACGGGAACCTACAATGAGCAGTTCTTC
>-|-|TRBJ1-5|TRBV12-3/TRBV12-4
CASSFGLGRPQHF
TGTGCCAGCAGTTTTGGGTTGGGGAGGCCCCAGCATTTT
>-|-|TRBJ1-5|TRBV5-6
CASSLRDQPQHF
TGTGCCAGCAGCTTGAGAGATCAGCCCCAGCATTTT
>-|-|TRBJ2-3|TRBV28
CASSSGLVTQYF
TGTGCCAGCAGTTCAGGGTTAGTTACGCAGTATTTT
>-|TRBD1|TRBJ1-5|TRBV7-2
CASSPMDRVGQPQHF
TGTGCCAGCAGCCCCATGGACAGGGTGGGGCAGCCCCAGCATTTT
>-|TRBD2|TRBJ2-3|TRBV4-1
CASSNRLAGGTDTQYF
TGCGCCAGCAGCAATAGACTAGCGGGAGGGACAGATACGCAGTATTTT
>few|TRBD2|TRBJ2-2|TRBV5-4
CASSSGLASNLPGELFF
TGTGCCAGCAGCTCAGGACTAGCCTCTAACCTTCCCGGGGAGCTGTTTTTT
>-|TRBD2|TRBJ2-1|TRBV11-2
CATQTSGVNEQFF
TGTGCCACCCAGACTAGCGGGGTCAATGAGCAGTTCTTC
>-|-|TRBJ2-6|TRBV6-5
CASQQGSGANVLTF
TGTGCCAGCCAACAGGGCTCCGGGGCCAACGTCCTGACTTTC
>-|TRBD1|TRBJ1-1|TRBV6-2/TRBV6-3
CASSYSIRGLLNTEAFF
TGTGCCAGCAGTTACTCTATAAGGGGGCTCTTGAACACTGAAGCTTTCTTT
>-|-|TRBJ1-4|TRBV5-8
CASSLSRGADHEKLFF
TGTGCCAGCAGCTTGAGCCGGGGGGCGGACCATGAAAAACTGTTTTTT
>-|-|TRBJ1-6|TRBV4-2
CASSQDGAGAPAYNSPLHF
TGTGCCAGCAGCCAAGATGGGGCAGGGGCCCCGGCCTATAATTCACCCCTCCACTTT
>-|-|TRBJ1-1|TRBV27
CASSFAGNTEAFF
TGTGCCAGCAGTTTTGCAGGGAACACTGAAGCTTTCTTT
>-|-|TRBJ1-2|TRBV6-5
CASSYLTQGNYGYTF
TGTGCCAGCAGTTACCTCACACAGGGTAACTATGGCTACACCTTC
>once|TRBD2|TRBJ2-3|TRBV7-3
CASSLSTRTGLAGVVDTQYF
TGTGCCAGCAGCCTCTCCACACGGACGGGACTAGCGGGGGTGGTAGATACGCAGTATTTT
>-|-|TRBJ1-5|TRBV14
CASSLYPRNQPQHF
TGTGCCAGCAGCCTGTACCCGAGAAATCAGCCCCAGCATTTT
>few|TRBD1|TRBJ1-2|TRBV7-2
CASSLGGGTAPYGYTF
TGTGCCAGCAGCTTAGGTGGCGGGACAGCACCTTATGGCTACACCTTC
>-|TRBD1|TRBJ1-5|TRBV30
CAWSRPGTGAGQPQHF
TGTGCCTGGAGTCGTCCCGGGACAGGGGCCGGTCAGCCCCAGCATTTT
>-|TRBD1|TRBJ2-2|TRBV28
CASKGTGGNLYTGELFF
TGTGCCAGCAAAGGGACAGGAGGCAATTTGTACACCGGGGAGCTGTTTTTT
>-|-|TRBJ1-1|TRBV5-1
CASSFTSGMTRNTEAFF
TGCGCCAGCAGCTTCACCTCAGGGATGACTCGGAACACTGAAGCTTTCTTT
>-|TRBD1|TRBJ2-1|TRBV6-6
CATSTGGHEQFF
TGTGCCACCTCGACAGGGGGCCATGAGCAGTTCTTC
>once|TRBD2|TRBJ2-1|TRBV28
CASRLAGGIEQFF
TGTGCCAGCCGACTAGCGGGAGGGATTGAGCAGTTCTTC
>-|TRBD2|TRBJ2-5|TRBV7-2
CASSLAGVAQYF
TGTGCCAGCAGCTTGGCGGGGGTGGCCCAGTACTTC
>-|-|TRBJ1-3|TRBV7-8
CASSQAGAAGNTIYF
TGTGCCAGCAGCCAGGCGGGGGCTGCTGGAAACACCATATATTTT
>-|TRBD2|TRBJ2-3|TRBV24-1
CATKAGPTDTQYF
TGTGCCACCAAAGCGGGACCCACAGATACGCAGTATTTT
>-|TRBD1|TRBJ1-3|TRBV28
CASSQRQGVSTIYF
TGTGCCAGCAGTCAGCGACAGGGGGTTAGCACCATATATTTT
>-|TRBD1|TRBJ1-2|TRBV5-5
CASSWGQGGVYGYTF
TGTGCCAGCAGCTGGGGACAGGGGGGAGTCTATGGCTACACCTTC
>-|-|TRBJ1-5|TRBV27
CASSQGSGNQPQHF
TGTGCCAGCAGCCAGGGCTCTGGCAATCAGCCCCAGCATTTT
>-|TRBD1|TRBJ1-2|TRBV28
CASSSSGTGNYGYTF
TGTGCCAGCAGTTCATCCGGGACAGGGAACTATGGCTACACCTTC
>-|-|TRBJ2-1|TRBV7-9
CASSSRDKEFF
TGTGCCAGCAGCAGCCGGGACAAGGAGTTCTTC
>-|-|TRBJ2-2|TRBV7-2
CASSFVSGNTGELFF
TGTGCCAGCAGTTTTGTTTCGGGGAACACCGGGGAGCTGTTTTTT
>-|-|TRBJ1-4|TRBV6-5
CASTSSAANEKLFF
TGTGCCAGCACGTCTTCCGCGGCTAATGAAAAACTGTTTTTT
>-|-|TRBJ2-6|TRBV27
CASGSFRGSSGANVLTF
TGTGCCAGCGGTTCCTTCAGGGGAAGCTCTGGGGCCAACGTCCTGACTTTC
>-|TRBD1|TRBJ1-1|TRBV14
CASSQLGDRSTGAFF
TGTGCCAGCAGCCAATTAGGGGACAGAAGTACTGGAGCTTTCTTT
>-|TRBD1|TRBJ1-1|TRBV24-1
CATSDDGRTGEAFF
TGTGCCACCAGTGATGACGGGCGGACAGGTGAAGCTTTCTTT
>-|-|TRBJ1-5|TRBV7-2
CASSQGSDVSNQPQHF
TGTGCCAGCAGTCAAGGGAGCGATGTTAGCAATCAGCCCCAGCATTTT
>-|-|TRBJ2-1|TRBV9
CASSPGQTRYNEQFF
TGTGCCAGCAGCCCCGGACAGACAAGGTACAATGAGCAGTTCTTC
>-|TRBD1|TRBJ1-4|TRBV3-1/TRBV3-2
CASTTGFPNEKLFF
TGTGCCAGCACGACAGGGTTTCCTAATGAAAAACTGTTTTTT
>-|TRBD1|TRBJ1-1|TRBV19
CASSSRTGDSAFF
TGTGCCAGTAGTTCCCGGACAGGGGATTCAGCTTTCTTT
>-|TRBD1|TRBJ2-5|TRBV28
CASSRGQGAKETQYF
TGTGCCAGCAGCAGGGGACAGGGGGCGAAAGAGACCCAGTACTTC
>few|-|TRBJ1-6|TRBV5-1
CASSLLSGANSPLHF
TGCGCCAGCAGCTTACTATCTGGGGCTAATTCACCCCTCCACTTT
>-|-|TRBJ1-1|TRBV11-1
CASSLAAGAWTEAFF
TGTGCCAGCAGCTTAGCGGCGGGGGCTTGGACTGAAGCTTTCTTT
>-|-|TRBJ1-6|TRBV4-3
CASSDDRNNSPLHF
TGCGCCAGCAGTGACGACAGGAATAATTCACCCCTCCACTTT
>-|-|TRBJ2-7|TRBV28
CASFGPTYEQYF
TGTGCCAGTTTTGGGCCGACCTACGAGCAGTACTTC
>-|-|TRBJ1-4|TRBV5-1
CASSPRDEKLFF
TGCGCCAGCAGCCCGCGGGATGAAAAACTGTTTTTT
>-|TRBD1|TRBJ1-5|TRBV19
CASSYTGGGQPQHF
TGTGCCAGTAGTTATACAGGGGGTGGTCAGCCCCAGCATTTT
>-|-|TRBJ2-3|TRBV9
CASSVGGRHTDTQYF
TGTGCCAGCAGCGTAGGAGGGCGCCACACAGATACGCAGTATTTT
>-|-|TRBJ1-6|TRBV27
CASSFTGTHNSPLHF
TGTGCCAGCAGTTTTACAGGAACACATAATTCACCCCTCCACTTT
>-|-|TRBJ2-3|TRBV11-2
CASRAWRDALGTDTQYF
TGTGCCAGCCGAGCTTGGCGGGATGCCTTAGGCACAGATACGCAGTATTTT
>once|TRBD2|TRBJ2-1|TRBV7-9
CASSLRRGGFYNEQFF
TGTGCCAGCAGCTTACGTCGGGGGGGCTTCTACAATGAGCAGTTCTTC
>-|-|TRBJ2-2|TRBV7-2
CASSFGHTGELFF
TGTGCCAGCAGCTTCGGACATACCGGGGAGCTGTTTTTT
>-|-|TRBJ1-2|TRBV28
CASLRLDYGYTF
TGTGCCAGTTTGAGGTTGGACTATGGCTACACCTTC
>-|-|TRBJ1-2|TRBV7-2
CASSLPGGASGYTF
TGTGCCAGCAGCTTACCAGGTGGGGCGAGTGGCTACACCTTC
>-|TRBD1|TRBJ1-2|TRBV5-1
CASSLAGQGGEGGYTF
TGCGCCAGCAGCTTGGCAGGCCAAGGGGGCGAGGGGGGCTACACCTTC
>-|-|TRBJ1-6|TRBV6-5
CASSRGQNNSPLHF
TGTGCCAGCAGCCGTGGACAGAATAATTCACCCCTCCACTTT